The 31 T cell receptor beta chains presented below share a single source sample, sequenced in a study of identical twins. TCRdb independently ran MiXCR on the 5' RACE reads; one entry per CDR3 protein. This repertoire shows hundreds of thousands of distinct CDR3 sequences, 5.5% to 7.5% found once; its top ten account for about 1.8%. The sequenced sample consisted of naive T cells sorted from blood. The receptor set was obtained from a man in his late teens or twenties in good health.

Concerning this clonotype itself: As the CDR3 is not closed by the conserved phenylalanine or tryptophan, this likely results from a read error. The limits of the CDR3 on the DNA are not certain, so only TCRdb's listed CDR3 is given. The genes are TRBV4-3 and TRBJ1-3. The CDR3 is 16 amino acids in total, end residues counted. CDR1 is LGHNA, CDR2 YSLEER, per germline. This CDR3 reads CASSQDRGSSGNTIYR.

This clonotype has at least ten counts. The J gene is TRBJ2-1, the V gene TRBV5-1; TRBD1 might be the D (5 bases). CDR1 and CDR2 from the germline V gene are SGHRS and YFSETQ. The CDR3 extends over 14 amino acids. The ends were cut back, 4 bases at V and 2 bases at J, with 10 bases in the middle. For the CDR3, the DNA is TGCGCCAGCAGCCTGGACACTGCCTACAATGAGCAGTTCTTC. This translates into CASSLDTAYNEQFF.

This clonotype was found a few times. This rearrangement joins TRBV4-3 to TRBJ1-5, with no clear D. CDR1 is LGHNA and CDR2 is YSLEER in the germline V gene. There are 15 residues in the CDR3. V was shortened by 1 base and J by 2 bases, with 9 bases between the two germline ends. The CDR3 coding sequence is TGCGCCAGCAGCCAAGTCCTTGGGGGCAATCAGCCCCAGCATTTT. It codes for CASSQVLGGNQPQHF.

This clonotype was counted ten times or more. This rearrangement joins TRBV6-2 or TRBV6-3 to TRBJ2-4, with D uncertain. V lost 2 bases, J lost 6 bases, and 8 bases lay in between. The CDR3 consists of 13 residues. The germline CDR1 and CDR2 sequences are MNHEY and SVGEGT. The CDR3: CASSYVGGNIQYF. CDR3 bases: TGTGCCAGCAGTTACGTAGGTGGAAACATTCAGTACTTC.

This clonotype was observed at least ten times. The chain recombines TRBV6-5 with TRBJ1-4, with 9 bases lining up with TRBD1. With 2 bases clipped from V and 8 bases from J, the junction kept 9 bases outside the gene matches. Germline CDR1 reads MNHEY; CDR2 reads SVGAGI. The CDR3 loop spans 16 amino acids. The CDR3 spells CASSYTRGQGPEKLFF. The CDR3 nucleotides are TGTGCCAGCAGTTACACCCGGGGACAGGGCCCAGAAAAACTGTTTTTT.

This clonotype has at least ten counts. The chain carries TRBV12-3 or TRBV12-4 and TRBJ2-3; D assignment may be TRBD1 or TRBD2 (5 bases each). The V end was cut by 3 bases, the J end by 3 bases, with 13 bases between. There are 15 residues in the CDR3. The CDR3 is CASSFGGSYTDTQYF. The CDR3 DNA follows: TGTGCCAGCAGTTTTGGGGGAAGTTATACAGATACGCAGTATTTT.

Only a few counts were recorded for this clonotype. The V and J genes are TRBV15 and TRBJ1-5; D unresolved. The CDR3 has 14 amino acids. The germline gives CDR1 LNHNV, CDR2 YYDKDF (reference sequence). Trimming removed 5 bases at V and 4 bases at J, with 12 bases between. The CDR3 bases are TGTGCCACCAGCGCTACCCCGGGGAATCAGCCCCAGCATTTT. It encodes CATSATPGNQPQHF.

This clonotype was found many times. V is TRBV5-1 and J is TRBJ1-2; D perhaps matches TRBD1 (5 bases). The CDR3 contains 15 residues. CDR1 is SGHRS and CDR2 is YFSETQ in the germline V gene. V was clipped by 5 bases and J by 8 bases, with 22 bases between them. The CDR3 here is CASSTAKSGLGGYTF. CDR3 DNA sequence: TGCGCCAGCAGTACAGCGAAATCGGGACTTGGAGGCTACACCTTC.

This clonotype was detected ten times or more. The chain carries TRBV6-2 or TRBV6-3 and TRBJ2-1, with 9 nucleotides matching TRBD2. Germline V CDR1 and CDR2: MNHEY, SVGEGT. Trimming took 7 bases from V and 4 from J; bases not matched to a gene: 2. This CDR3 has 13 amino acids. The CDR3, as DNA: TGTGCCAGCACCGGACTAGCGTACAATGAGCAGTTCTTC. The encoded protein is CASTGLAYNEQFF.

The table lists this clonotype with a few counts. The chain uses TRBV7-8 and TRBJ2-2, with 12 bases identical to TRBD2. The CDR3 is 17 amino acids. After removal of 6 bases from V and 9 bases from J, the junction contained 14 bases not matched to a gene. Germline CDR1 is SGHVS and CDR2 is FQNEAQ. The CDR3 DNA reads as TGTGCCAGCAGAAACGGACTAGCGGGGATTGAGTCTCGGGAGCTGTTTTTT. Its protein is CASRNGLAGIESRELFF. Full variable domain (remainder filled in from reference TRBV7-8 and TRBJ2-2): GAGVSQSPRYKVAKRGQDVALRCDPISGHVSLFWYQQALGQGPEFLTYFQNEAQLDKSGLPSDRFFAERPEGSVSTLKIQRTQQEDSAVYLCASRNGLAGIESRELFFGEGSRLTVL.

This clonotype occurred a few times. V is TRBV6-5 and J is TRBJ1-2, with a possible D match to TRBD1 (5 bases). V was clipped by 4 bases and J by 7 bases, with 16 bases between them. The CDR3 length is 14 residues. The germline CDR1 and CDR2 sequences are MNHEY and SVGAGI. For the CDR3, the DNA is TGTGCCAGCAGTTCCGGACGGGGCTATTCTGGCTACACCTTC. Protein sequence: CASSSGRGYSGYTF.

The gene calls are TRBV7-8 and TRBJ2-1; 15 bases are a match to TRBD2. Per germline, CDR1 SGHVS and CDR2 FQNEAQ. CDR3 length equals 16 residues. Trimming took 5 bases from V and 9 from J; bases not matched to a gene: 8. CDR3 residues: CASSPWTSGRAVEQFF. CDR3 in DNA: TGTGCCAGCAGCCCCTGGACTAGCGGGAGGGCCGTTGAGCAGTTCTTC.

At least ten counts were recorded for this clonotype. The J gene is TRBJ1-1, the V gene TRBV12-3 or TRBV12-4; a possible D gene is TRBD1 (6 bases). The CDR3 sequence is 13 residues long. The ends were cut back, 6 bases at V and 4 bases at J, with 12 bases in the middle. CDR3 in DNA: TGTGCCAGCAGCTCTGACAGGCCCACTGAAGCTTTCTTT. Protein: CASSSDRPTEAFF.

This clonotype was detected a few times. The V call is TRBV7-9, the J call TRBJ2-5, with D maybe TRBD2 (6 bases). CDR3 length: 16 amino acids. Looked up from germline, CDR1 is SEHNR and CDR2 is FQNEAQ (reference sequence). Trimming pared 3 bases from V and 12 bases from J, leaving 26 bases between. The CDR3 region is CASSFGTVTWRDHKYF. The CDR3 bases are TGTGCCAGCAGCTTTGGAACGGTTACCTGGCGGGACCATAAGTACTTC.

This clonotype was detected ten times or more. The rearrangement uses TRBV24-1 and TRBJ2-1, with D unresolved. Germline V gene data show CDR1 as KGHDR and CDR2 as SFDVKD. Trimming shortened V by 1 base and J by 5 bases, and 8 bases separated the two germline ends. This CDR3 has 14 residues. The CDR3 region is CATSDFPVHNEQFF. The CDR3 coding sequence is TGTGCCACCAGTGATTTCCCCGTACACAATGAGCAGTTCTTC.

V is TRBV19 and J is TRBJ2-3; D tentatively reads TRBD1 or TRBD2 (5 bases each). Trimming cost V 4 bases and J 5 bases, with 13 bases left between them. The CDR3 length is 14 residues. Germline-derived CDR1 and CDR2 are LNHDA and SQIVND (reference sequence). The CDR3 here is CASSTFRAGDTQYF. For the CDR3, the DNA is TGTGCCAGTAGTACCTTCAGGGCGGGAGATACGCAGTATTTT.

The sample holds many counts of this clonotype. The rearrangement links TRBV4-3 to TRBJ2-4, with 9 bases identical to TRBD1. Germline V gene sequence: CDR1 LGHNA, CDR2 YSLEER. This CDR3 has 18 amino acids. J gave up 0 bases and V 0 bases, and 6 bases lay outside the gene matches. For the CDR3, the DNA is TGCGCCAGCAGCCAAGAATTACCGGGACAGGGAGCCAAAAACATTCAGTACTTC. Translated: CASSQELPGQGAKNIQYF.

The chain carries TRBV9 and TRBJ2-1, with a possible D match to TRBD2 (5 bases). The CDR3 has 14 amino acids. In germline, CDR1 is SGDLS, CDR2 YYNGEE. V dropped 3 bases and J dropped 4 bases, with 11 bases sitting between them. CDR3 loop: CASSERTYYNEQFF. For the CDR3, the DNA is TGTGCCAGCAGCGAGCGGACCTATTACAATGAGCAGTTCTTC.

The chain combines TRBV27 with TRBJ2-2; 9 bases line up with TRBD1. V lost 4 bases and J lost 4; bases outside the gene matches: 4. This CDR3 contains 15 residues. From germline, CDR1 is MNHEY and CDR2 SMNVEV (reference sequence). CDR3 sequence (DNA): TGTGCCAGCAGTTACTTACAGGGGGCCACCGGGGAGCTGTTTTTT. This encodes CASSYLQGATGELFF.

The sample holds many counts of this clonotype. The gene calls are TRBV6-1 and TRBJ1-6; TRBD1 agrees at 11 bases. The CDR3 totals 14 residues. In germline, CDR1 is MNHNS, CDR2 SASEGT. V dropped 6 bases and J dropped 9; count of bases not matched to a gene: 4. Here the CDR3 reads CASSVDRGPSPLHF. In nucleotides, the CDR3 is TGTGCCAGCAGCGTGGACAGGGGGCCTTCACCCCTCCACTTT.

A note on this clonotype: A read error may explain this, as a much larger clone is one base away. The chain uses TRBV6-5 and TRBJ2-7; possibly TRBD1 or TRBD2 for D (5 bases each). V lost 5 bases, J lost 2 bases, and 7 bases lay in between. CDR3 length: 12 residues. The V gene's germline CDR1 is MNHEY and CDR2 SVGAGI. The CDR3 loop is CASSKGPYEQYF. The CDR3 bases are TGTGCCAGCAGTAAGGGACCCTACGAGCAGTACTTC.

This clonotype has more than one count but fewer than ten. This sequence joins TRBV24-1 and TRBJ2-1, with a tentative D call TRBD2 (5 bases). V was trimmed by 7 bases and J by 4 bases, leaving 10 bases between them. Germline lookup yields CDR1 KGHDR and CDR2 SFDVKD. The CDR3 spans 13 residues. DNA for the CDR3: TGTGCCACCAGGAGGGCCGGGTACAATGAGCAGTTCTTC. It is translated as CATRRAGYNEQFF.

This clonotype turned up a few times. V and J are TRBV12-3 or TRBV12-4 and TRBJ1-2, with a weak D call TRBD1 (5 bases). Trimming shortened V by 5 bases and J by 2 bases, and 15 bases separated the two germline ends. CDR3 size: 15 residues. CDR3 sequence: CASSPTPTENYGYTF. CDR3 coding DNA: TGTGCCAGCAGTCCGACCCCGACAGAAAACTATGGCTACACCTTC.

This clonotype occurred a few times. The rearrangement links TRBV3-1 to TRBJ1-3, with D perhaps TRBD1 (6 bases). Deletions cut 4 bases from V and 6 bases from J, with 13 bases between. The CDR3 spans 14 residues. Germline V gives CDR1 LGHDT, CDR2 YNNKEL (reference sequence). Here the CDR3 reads CASSRNREENTIYF. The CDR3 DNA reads TGTGCCAGCAGCCGGAACAGGGAAGAAAACACCATATATTTT.

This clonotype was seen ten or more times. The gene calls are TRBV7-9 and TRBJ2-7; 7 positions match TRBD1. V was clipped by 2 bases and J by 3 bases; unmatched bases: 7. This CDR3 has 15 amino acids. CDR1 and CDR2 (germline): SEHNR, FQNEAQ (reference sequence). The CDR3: CASSLIKGQVYEQYF. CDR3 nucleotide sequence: TGTGCCAGCAGCTTAATCAAAGGACAGGTCTACGAGCAGTACTTC. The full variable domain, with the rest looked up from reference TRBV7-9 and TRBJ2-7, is DTGVSQNPRHKITKRGQNVTFRCDPISEHNRLYWYRQTLGQGPEFLTYFQNEAQLEKSRLLSDRFSAERPKGSFSTLEIQRTEQGDSAMYLCASSLIKGQVYEQYFGPGTRLTVT.

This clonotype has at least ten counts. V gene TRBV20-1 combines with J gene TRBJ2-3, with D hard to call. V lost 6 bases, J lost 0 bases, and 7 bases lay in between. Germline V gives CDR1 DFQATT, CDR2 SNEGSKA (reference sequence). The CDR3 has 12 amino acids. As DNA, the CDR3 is TGCAGTGCCACAACTAGCACAGATACGCAGTATTTT. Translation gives CSATTSTDTQYF.

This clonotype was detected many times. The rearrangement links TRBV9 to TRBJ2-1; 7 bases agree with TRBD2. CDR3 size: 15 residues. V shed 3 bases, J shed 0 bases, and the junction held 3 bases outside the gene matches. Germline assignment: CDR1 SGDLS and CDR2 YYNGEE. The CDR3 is CASSERGSSYNEQFF. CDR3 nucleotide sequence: TGTGCCAGCAGCGAGCGGGGCTCCTCCTACAATGAGCAGTTCTTC.

CDR3 bases: TGTGCCACCGATTCCGGTGACACCGGGGAGCTGTTTTTT. Translation: CATDSGDTGELFF. V gene TRBV28 combines with J gene TRBJ2-2; D remains unclear. Between the trimmed V and J ends, which lost 10 bases and 3 bases, there was a span of 12 bases. Germline CDR1 MDHEN, CDR2 SYDVKM. This CDR3 has 13 residues. The variable domain in full, completed from reference TRBV28 and TRBJ2-2, reads DVKVTQSSRYLVKRTGEKVFLECVQDMDHENMFWYRQDPGLGLRLIYFSYDVKMKEKGDIPEGYSVSREKKERFSLILESASTNQTSMYLCATDSGDTGELFFGEGSRLTVL.

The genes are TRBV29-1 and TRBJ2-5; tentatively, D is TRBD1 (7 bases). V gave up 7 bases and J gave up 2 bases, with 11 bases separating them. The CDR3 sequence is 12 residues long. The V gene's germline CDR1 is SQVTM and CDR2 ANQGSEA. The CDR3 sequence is CSGGDRQETQYF. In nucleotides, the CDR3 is TGCAGCGGGGGGGACAGACAAGAGACCCAGTACTTC.

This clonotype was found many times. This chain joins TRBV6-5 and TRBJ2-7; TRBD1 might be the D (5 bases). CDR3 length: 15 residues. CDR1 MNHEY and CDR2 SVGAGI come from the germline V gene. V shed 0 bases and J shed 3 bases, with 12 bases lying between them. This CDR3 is CASSYSRQTNYEQYV. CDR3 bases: TGTGCCAGCAGTTACTCGCGACAGACAAACTACGAGCAGTACGTC.

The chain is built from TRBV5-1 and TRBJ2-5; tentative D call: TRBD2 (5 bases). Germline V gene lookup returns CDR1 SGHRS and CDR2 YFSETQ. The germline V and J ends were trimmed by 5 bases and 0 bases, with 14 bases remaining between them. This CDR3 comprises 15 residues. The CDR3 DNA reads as TGCGCCAGCAGGCGTGTGAGCGGCGACCAAGAGACCCAGTACTTC. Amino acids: CASRRVSGDQETQYF.